This entry lists 25 T cell receptor beta chains sequenced from one sample in a study of blood T cell repertoires in COVID-19. Repertoires were generated with immunoSEQ multiplex PCR, while TCRdb's copy carries only in-frame clones and drops some. The sample carries roughly 50,000 clones, about 90% recorded once. Sequencing was done on a sample of peripheral blood. These receptors were collected from a man aged 50-59 years with acute or convalescent COVID-19.

This chain joins TRBV7-9 and TRBJ2-3, with 9 bases matching TRBD1. The CDR3 is made up of 16 amino acids. J lost 3 bases, V lost 5 bases, and 9 bases had no gene match. Per germline, CDR1 SEHNR and CDR2 FQNEAQ (reference sequence). The CDR3: CASSRGGTGSTDTQYF. CDR3 DNA sequence: TGTGCCAGCAGCCGAGGGGGGACAGGGAGTACAGATACGCAGTATTTT.

This chain joins TRBV30 and TRBJ1-4; a possible D gene is TRBD1 (5 bases). CDR1 is GTSNPN and CDR2 is SVGIG in the germline V gene (reference sequence). Trimming pared 2 bases from V and 0 bases from J, leaving 16 bases between. This CDR3 is built from 17 residues. CDR3 residues: CAWSKIQVFATNEKLFF. CDR3 nucleotide sequence: TGTGCCTGGAGTAAGATACAGGTTTTTGCAACTAATGAAAAACTGTTTTTT.

V usage is TRBV9 and J usage is TRBJ2-3; D gene ambiguous. V gave up 0 bases and J gave up 2 bases, with 7 bases separating them. Germline V lookup: CDR1 SGDLS, CDR2 YYNGEE. This CDR3 contains 14 residues. The CDR3 DNA is TGTGCCAGCAGCGTAGCACAGTTCACAGATACGCAGTATTTT. This translates into CASSVAQFTDTQYF.

The chain uses TRBV9 and TRBJ2-1, with TRBD2 matching over 12 bases. With 3 bases clipped from V and 5 bases from J, the junction kept 12 bases outside the gene matches. This CDR3 is 18 amino acids long. Germline-derived CDR1 and CDR2 are SGDLS and YYNGEE. CDR3 protein: CASSASIPLAGGNNEQFF. The CDR3 region has the DNA TGTGCCAGCAGCGCGTCGATACCCCTAGCGGGAGGGAACAATGAGCAGTTCTTC.

V and J are TRBV28 and TRBJ2-1, with 12 bases lining up with TRBD2. The CDR3 sequence is 19 residues long. Germline V gene data show CDR1 as MDHEN and CDR2 as SYDVKM. The V gene end was trimmed by 2 bases and the J gene end by 6 bases; junction bases not matched to a gene: 14. In DNA, the CDR3 is TGTGCCAGCAGTTTAGGGACTAGCGGGTCCTTTGGTCTCTTCAATGAGCAGTTCTTC. As protein: CASSLGTSGSFGLFNEQFF.

The chain recombines TRBV19 with TRBJ1-5; D not resolved. Germline assignment: CDR1 LNHDA and CDR2 SQIVND (reference sequence). The CDR3 has 14 amino acids. V lost 6 bases and J lost 0, with 9 bases in between. This chain's CDR3 is CASSPESSNQPQHF. CDR3 DNA sequence: TGTGCCAGTAGCCCCGAGAGTAGCAATCAGCCCCAGCATTTT.

The chain uses TRBV11-2 and TRBJ1-1, with D uncertain. The V end was cut by 0 bases, the J end by 10 bases, with 15 bases between. Looked up from germline, CDR1 is SGHAT and CDR2 is FQNNGV. This CDR3 comprises 14 residues. CDR3 residues: CASSLELLQGGAFF. The CDR3 nucleotides read TGTGCCAGCAGCTTAGAACTCCTGCAAGGAGGAGCTTTCTTT. The full variable domain, with the rest looked up from reference TRBV11-2 and TRBJ1-1, is EAGVAQSPRYKIIEKRQSVAFWCNPISGHATLYWYQQILGQGPKLLIQFQNNGVVDDSQLPKDRFSAERLKGVDSTLKIQPAKLEDSAVYLCASSLELLQGGAFFGQGTRLTVV.

The rearrangement joins TRBV6-1 to TRBJ1-1; no firm D call. V shed 1 base and J shed 11 bases, with 5 bases lying between them. CDR3 length: 10 residues. Germline V gene lookup returns CDR1 MNHNS and CDR2 SASEGT. CDR3 in amino acids: CASSEGTAFF. The CDR3, as DNA: TGTGCCAGCAGTGAAGGGACTGCTTTCTTT.

The V gene is TRBV20-1, the J gene TRBJ2-1, with D maybe TRBD2 (6 bases). Between the trimmed V and J ends, which lost 3 bases and 4 bases, there was a span of 19 bases. Germline V gives CDR1 DFQATT, CDR2 SNEGSKA (reference sequence). The CDR3 sequence is 16 residues long. This CDR3 reads CSASSLGLAPYNEQFF. DNA for the CDR3: TGCAGTGCTAGTTCCCTGGGGCTAGCGCCATACAATGAGCAGTTCTTC.

This rearrangement joins TRBV4-3 to TRBJ1-6; perhaps TRBD1 as D (5 bases). The germline V gene has CDR1 LGHNA and CDR2 YSLEER. The CDR3 is 16 amino acids. Trimming removed 1 base at V and 8 bases at J, with 15 bases between. The CDR3: CASSQVRGRKDSPLHF. DNA of the CDR3: TGCGCCAGCAGCCAAGTCCGGGGGAGGAAGGATTCACCCCTCCACTTT.

The chain combines TRBV15 with TRBJ1-1; the D is unclear. V was trimmed by 5 bases and J by 5 bases, leaving 12 bases between them. The CDR3 consists of 13 residues. From germline, CDR1 is LNHNV and CDR2 YYDKDF (reference sequence). The CDR3 reads CATSSTFETEAFF. In DNA form, the CDR3 reads TGTGCCACCAGCTCTACCTTTGAGACTGAAGCTTTCTTT.

The genes are TRBV28 and TRBJ1-1, with D tentatively TRBD1 (5 bases). The CDR3 runs to 11 residues. Deletions cut 8 bases from V and 4 bases from J, with 8 bases between. Germline V CDR1 and CDR2: MDHEN, SYDVKM. The CDR3 nucleotides are TGTGCCAGCCGGGGGGGCACTGAAGCTTTCTTT. Translating it yields CASRGGTEAFF.

The chain employs TRBV5-1 and TRBJ1-1; 7 bases match TRBD1. CDR1 SGHRS and CDR2 YFSETQ come from the germline V gene. After removal of 5 bases from V and 1 base from J, the junction contained 5 bases not matched to a gene. The CDR3 sequence is 14 residues long. CDR3 sequence: CASRGNRGNTEAFF. CDR3 in DNA: TGCGCCAGCAGGGGGAACAGGGGGAACACTGAAGCTTTCTTT.

Within the sample, this clone is medium-sized. CDR3: CASSLLGDSNQPQHF. DNA for the CDR3: TGTGCCAGCAGTTTATTAGGGGATAGCAATCAGCCCCAGCATTTT. This chain links TRBV28 with TRBJ1-5, with TRBD1 as a possible D gene (5 bases). The CDR3 extends over 15 amino acids. Germline V gene data show CDR1 as MDHEN and CDR2 as SYDVKM. The V end was cut by 1 base, the J end by 0 bases, with 7 bases between.

V gene TRBV5-1 combines with J gene TRBJ2-1; 9 nucleotides agree with TRBD2. V shed 7 bases, J shed 9 bases, and the junction held 2 bases outside the gene matches. Germline CDR1 and CDR2: SGHRS and YFSETQ. The CDR3 is 11 residues long. The CDR3 DNA reads TGCGCCAGCGCAGCGGGGGGTGAGCAGTTCTTC. Protein sequence: CASAAGGEQFF.

The chain combines TRBV30 with TRBJ1-1, with D tentatively TRBD1 (5 bases). Germline V gene lookup returns CDR1 GTSNPN and CDR2 SVGIG (reference sequence). The CDR3 is 14 residues long. Trimming removed 8 bases from V and 2 bases from J, with 18 bases in between. CDR3 nucleotides: TGTGCCGAGTCTGGCCATCAGGGCAACACTGAAGCTTTCTTT. This gives the protein CAESGHQGNTEAFF. Supplemented by reference TRBV30 and TRBJ1-1, the full variable domain reads SQTIHQWPATLVQPVGSPLSLECTVEGTSNPNLYWYRQAAGRGLQLLFYSVGIGQISSEVPQNLSASRPQDRQFILSSKKLLLSDSGFYLCAESGHQGNTEAFFGQGTRLTVV.

The V and J genes are TRBV10-3 and TRBJ2-3, with 12 bases fitting TRBD2. The J segment lost 1 base and the V segment lost 10 bases, leaving 3 bases of the junction unmatched. CDR1 is ENHRY and CDR2 is SYGVKD in the germline V gene. The CDR3 has 14 amino acids. The DNA of the CDR3 is TGTGCCACTTCTAGCGGGGGGGGCACAGATACGCAGTATTTT. This gives the protein CATSSGGGTDTQYF.

The chain joins TRBV23-1 to TRBJ2-7, with TRBD2 matching 9 bases. TRBV23-1 is designated an ORF whose function remains uncertain. The CDR3 is 14 amino acids. V shed 3 bases and J 6 bases; nucleotides not matched to a gene: 6. This CDR3 reads CASSHPSGALEQYF. The CDR3 DNA is TGCGCCAGCAGTCACCCTAGCGGGGCTCTCGAGCAGTACTTC.

This clone appeared a few times. V usage is TRBV7-9 and J usage is TRBJ2-6; TRBD1 matches 7 bases. V lost 5 bases and J lost 5; bases outside the gene matches: 12. The CDR3 spans 17 residues. Germline V CDR1 and CDR2: SEHNR, FQNEAQ (reference sequence). The CDR3: CASSGTDPIGWANVLTF. CDR3 in DNA: TGTGCCAGCAGCGGGACAGACCCCATTGGCTGGGCCAACGTCCTGACTTTC.

J is TRBJ2-7 and V is TRBV15; possible D gene TRBD1, 6 bases. V lost 0 bases and J lost 7, with 13 bases in between. CDR3 size: 14 residues. CDR1 is LNHNV, CDR2 YYDKDF, per germline (reference sequence). The CDR3 spells CATSRDGTIGEQYF. As DNA, the CDR3 is TGTGCCACCAGCAGAGATGGGACAATAGGAGAGCAGTACTTC.

The chain recombines TRBV5-1 with TRBJ1-1; D is possibly TRBD1 (6 bases). There are 17 residues in the CDR3. Germline values: CDR1 SGHRS, CDR2 YFSETQ. Trimming removed 0 bases from V and 4 bases from J, with 19 bases in between. CDR3 in amino acids: CASSLELLGASVTEAFF. The DNA of the CDR3 is TGCGCCAGCAGCTTGGAACTATTGGGGGCGTCAGTCACTGAAGCTTTCTTT.

This clone was seen just once. V is TRBV19 and J is TRBJ1-3; 7 bases agree with TRBD1. Germline-derived CDR1 and CDR2 are LNHDA and SQIVND (reference sequence). After removal of 7 bases from V and 4 bases from J, the junction contained 10 bases not matched to a gene. CDR3 size: 15 residues. Here the CDR3 reads CASTRLTGTGNTIYF. The CDR3 nucleotides are TGTGCCAGTACCCGACTGACAGGGACGGGAAACACCATATATTTT.

The rearrangement joins TRBV7-8 to TRBJ2-3, with TRBD2 identical over 12 bases. The germline V gene has CDR1 SGHVS and CDR2 FQNEAQ. V dropped 4 bases and J dropped 3; count of bases not matched to a gene: 5. The CDR3 totals 16 residues. The CDR3 sequence is CASSYPGLAGTDTQYF. The CDR3 nucleotides are TGTGCCAGCAGCTATCCGGGACTAGCGGGTACAGATACGCAGTATTTT.

J is TRBJ2-3 and V is TRBV7-3; possible D gene TRBD1, 6 bases. Germline assignment: CDR1 SGHTA and CDR2 FQGTGA. The CDR3 loop spans 14 amino acids. V was clipped by 2 bases and J by 2 bases, with 8 bases between them. The CDR3 region is CASSLYRDTDTQYF. The CDR3 DNA follows: TGTGCCAGCAGCTTATACAGGGACACAGATACGCAGTATTTT.

V is TRBV7-9 and J is TRBJ2-7; D is possibly TRBD2 (5 bases). Germline assignment: CDR1 SEHNR and CDR2 FQNEAQ (reference sequence). The CDR3 covers 14 residues. The V end was cut by 5 bases, the J end by 3 bases, with 14 bases between. The CDR3 region is CASSTSPGFYEQYF. Written as DNA, the CDR3 is TGTGCCAGCAGCACGTCCCCGGGATTCTACGAGCAGTACTTC. Full variable domain (remainder filled in from reference TRBV7-9 and TRBJ2-7): DTGVSQNPRHKITKRGQNVTFRCDPISEHNRLYWYRQTLGQGPEFLTYFQNEAQLEKSRLLSDRFSAERPKGSFSTLEIQRTEQGDSAMYLCASSTSPGFYEQYFGPGTRLTVT.